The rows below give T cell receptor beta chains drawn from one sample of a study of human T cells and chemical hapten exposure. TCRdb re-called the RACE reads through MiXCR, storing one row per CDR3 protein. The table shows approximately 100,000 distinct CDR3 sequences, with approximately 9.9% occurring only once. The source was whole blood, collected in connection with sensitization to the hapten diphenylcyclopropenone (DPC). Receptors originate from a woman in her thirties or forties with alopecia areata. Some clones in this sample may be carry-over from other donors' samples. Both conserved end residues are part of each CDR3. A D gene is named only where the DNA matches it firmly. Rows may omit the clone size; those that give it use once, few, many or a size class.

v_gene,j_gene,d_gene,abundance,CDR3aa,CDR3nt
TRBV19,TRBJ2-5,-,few,CASTDLRDTKETQYF,TGTGCCAGTACCGACCTCCGGGACACCAAAGAGACCCAGTACTTC
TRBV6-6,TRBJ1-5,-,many,CASSYSKTPPYSNQPQHF,TGTGCCAGCAGTTACTCGAAAACACCGCCGTATAGCAATCAGCCCCAGCATTTT
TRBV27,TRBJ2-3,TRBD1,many,CASSWQGASTDTQYF,TGTGCCAGCAGTTGGCAGGGGGCTAGCACAGATACGCAGTATTTT
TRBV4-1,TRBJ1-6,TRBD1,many,CASSQAGQGNNSPLHF,TGCGCCAGCAGCCAAGCCGGACAGGGAAATAATTCACCCCTCCACTTT
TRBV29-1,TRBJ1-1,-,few,CSVGLLNTEAFF,TGCAGCGTTGGCCTACTGAACACTGAAGCTTTCTTT
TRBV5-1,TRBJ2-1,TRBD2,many,CASSLNPWGLAGNVQFF,TGCGCCAGCAGCTTGAACCCCTGGGGGCTAGCGGGGAATGTACAGTTCTTC
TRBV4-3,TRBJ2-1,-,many,CASSQDGVRAYNEQFF,TGCGCCAGCAGCCAAGATGGGGTTAGGGCCTACAATGAGCAGTTCTTC
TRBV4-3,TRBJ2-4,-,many,CASSRESGATKNIQYF,TGCGCCAGCAGCCGAGAATCCGGGGCCACCAAAAACATTCAGTACTTC
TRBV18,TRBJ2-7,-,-,CAGSPSGSYEQYF,TGTGCCGGCTCACCTTCAGGATCCTACGAGCAGTACTTC
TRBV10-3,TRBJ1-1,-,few,CAISRAENTEAFF,TGTGCCATCTCAAGGGCCGAGAACACTGAAGCTTTCTTT
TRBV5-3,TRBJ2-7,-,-,CARSSTGTSTYEQYF,TGTGCCAGAAGCTCTACCGGGACTTCTACCTACGAGCAGTACTTC
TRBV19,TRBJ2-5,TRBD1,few,CASRGQGRQETQYF,TGTGCCAGTAGGGGACAGGGACGTCAAGAGACCCAGTACTTC
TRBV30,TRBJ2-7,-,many,CAWGTGGGARPSYEQYF,TGTGCCTGGGGAACTGGTGGTGGGGCCCGGCCCTCCTACGAGCAGTACTTC
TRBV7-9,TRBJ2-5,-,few,CASSRGPWETQYF,TGTGCCAGCAGCCGGGGACCTTGGGAGACCCAGTACTTC
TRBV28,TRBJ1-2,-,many,CASSLLWGSPGYTF,TGTGCCAGCAGTTTATTGTGGGGAAGTCCGGGCTACACCTTC
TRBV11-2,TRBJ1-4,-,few,CASSLAGNGDEKLFF,TGTGCCAGCAGCTTAGCCGGGAATGGGGACGAAAAACTGTTTTTT
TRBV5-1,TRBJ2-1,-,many,CASSLEANYNEQFF,TGCGCCAGCAGCTTGGAAGCTAACTACAATGAGCAGTTCTTC
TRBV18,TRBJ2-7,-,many,CASSRGGAGGAYEQYF,TGTGCCAGCTCCCGGGGCGGGGCAGGGGGAGCCTACGAGCAGTACTTC
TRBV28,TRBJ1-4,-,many,CATGQALRKLFF,TGTGCCACGGGACAAGCCTTGCGAAAACTGTTTTTT
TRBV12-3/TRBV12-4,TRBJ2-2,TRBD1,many,CASRTGLVTGELFF,TGTGCCAGCAGGACAGGGCTCGTGACCGGGGAGCTGTTTTTT
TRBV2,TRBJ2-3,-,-,CASSDPRTGNTQYF,TGTGCCAGCAGTGATCCCCGTACAGGGAATACGCAGTATTTT
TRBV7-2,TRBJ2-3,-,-,CASSLRSGRTDTQYF,TGTGCCAGCAGCTTACGGTCAGGGCGCACAGATACGCAGTATTTT
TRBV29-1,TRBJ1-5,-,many,CSARDADQPQHF,TGCAGCGCTCGAGACGCGGATCAGCCCCAGCATTTT
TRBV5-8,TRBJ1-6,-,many,CASSLWNSPLHF,TGTGCCAGCAGCTTGTGGAATTCACCCCTCCACTTT
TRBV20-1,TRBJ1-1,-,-,CSASRGPEAFF,TGCAGTGCTAGCAGGGGCCCTGAAGCTTTCTTT
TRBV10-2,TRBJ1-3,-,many,CASSFGGVTLGNTIYF,TGCGCCAGCAGTTTTGGAGGGGTGACGTTGGGAAACACCATATATTTT
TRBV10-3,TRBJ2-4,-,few,CAISESGQGRGNIQYF,TGTGCCATCAGTGAGTCCGGCCAGGGGCGCGGGAACATTCAGTACTTC
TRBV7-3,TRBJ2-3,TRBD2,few,CASTQERGDSDTQYF,TGTGCCAGCACACAGGAGCGGGGGGACTCCGATACGCAGTATTTT
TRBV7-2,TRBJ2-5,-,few,CASSLVSVTQYF,TGTGCCAGCAGCTTAGTAAGCGTGACCCAGTACTTC
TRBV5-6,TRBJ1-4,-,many,CASSFPAVYGATNEKLFF,TGTGCCAGCAGCTTCCCCGCGGTCTACGGAGCAACTAATGAAAAACTGTTTTTT
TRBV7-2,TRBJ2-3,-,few,CASSLAVGGPTQYF,TGTGCCAGCAGCTTAGCGGTCGGGGGACCGACGCAGTATTTT
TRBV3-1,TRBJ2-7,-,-,CASSQEIRRGSSYEQYF,TGTGCCAGCAGCCAAGAGATCAGAAGGGGAAGCTCCTACGAGCAGTACTTC
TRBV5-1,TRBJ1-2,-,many,CASSLDRGLGYGYTF,TGCGCCAGCAGCTTGGATAGAGGGCTCGGCTATGGCTACACCTTC
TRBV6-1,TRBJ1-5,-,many,CAPKREISQPQHF,TGTGCCCCAAAGCGGGAAATAAGCCAGCCCCAGCATTTT
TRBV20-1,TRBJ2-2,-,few,CSARESIEDTGELFF,TGCAGTGCTAGAGAATCAATAGAGGACACCGGGGAGCTGTTTTTT
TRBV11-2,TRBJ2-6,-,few,CASSPVLGQARSGANVLTF,TGTGCCAGCAGCCCGGTACTGGGGCAGGCTCGCTCTGGGGCCAACGTCCTGACTTTC
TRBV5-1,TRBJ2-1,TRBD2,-,CASSLVRLAGYLYNEQFF,TGCGCCAGCAGCCTAGTTCGACTAGCGGGATACCTCTACAATGAGCAGTTCTTC
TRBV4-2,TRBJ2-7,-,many,CASSQEDHEQYF,TGTGCCAGCAGCCAAGAGGACCACGAGCAGTACTTC
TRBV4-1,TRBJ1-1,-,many,CASSPWTENTEAFF,TGTGCCAGCAGTCCTTGGACTGAGAACACTGAAGCTTTCTTT
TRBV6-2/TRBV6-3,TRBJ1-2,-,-,CASRSWRGGYGYTF,TGTGCCAGCAGGTCATGGCGGGGAGGCTATGGCTACACCTTC
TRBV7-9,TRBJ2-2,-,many,CASSPPGSPNTGELFF,TGTGCCAGCAGCCCTCCGGGCAGTCCGAACACCGGGGAGCTGTTTTTT
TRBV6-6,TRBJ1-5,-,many,CASSYEGIQPQHF,TGTGCCAGCAGTTATGAAGGGATCCAGCCCCAGCATTTT
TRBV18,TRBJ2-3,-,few,CASSPASGSTDTQYF,TGTGCCAGCTCACCAGCCAGCGGGAGCACAGATACGCAGTATTTT
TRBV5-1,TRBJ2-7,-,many,CASSLWDGTYEQYF,TGCGCCAGCAGCTTGTGGGATGGGACCTACGAGCAGTACTTC
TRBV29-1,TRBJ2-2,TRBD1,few,CSTGQGVDTGELFF,TGCAGCACCGGACAGGGTGTGGACACCGGGGAGCTGTTTTTT
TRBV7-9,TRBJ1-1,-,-,CASSSSGVEGTEAFF,TGTGCCAGCAGCTCATCAGGGGTTGAGGGCACTGAAGCTTTCTTT
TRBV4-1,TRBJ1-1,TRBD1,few,CASSPPGGALSSEAFF,TGCGCCAGCAGCCCCCCAGGGGGGGCGCTAAGTTCTGAAGCTTTCTTT
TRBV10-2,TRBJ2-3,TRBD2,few,CASTPGLATDTQYF,TGCGCCAGCACCCCGGGACTAGCGACAGATACGCAGTATTTT
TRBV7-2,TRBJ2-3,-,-,CASSLGPPRGRADTQYF,TGTGCCAGCAGCTTAGGGCCCCCCCGCGGTAGGGCAGATACGCAGTATTTT
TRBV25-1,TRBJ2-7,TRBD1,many,CASSERQGAYEQYF,TGTGCCAGCAGTGAACGGCAGGGGGCCTACGAGCAGTACTTC